These 9 T cell receptor beta chains were sequenced from one sample in a study of vaccination effects on CD4 cells after COVID-19. The antigens these receptors bind are not known. With the ViraFEST assay, the study expanded antigen-specific CD4+ T cells using viral peptide pools, then sequenced them. Culturing for around eleven days preceded CD4+ T cell isolation. Previously uninfected by SARS-CoV-2, the vaccine recipients also showed negative nucleocapsid antibodies. Clones were sequenced by immunoSEQ multiplex PCR, and TCRdb holds only the in-frame ones, with some missing. The table has about 38,000 clones, 55% to 75% seen once. The specimen was CD4+ T cells from PBMCs cultured with SARS-CoV-2 spike peptides, collected before COVID-19 vaccination. The receptors here all came from a human donor who received a COVID-19 vaccine.

J is TRBJ2-3 and V is TRBV5-1; 7 bases match TRBD1. The CDR3 has 15 amino acids. The V and J ends lost 5 bases and 2 bases, in that order; junction bases with no gene match: 8. Germline V gives CDR1 SGHRS, CDR2 YFSETQ. CDR3 sequence reads: CASRSRTGLTDTQYF. CDR3 DNA: TGCGCCAGCAGATCCCGGACAGGTCTCACAGATACGCAGTATTTT.

V and J are TRBV28 and TRBJ1-4; perhaps TRBD1 as D (5 bases). The CDR3 consists of 11 residues. Per germline, CDR1 MDHEN and CDR2 SYDVKM. V was pared by 4 bases and J by 10 bases, with 7 bases between. This CDR3 is CASSWDGKLFF. CDR3 DNA sequence: TGTGCCAGCAGTTGGGACGGAAAACTGTTTTTT.

This clone has a handful of counts. V usage is TRBV11-2 and J usage is TRBJ2-6, with a possible D match to TRBD1 (6 bases). This CDR3 contains 15 residues. The ends were cut back, 6 bases at V and 1 base at J, with 10 bases in the middle. Germline V gene sequence: CDR1 SGHAT, CDR2 FQNNGV. In DNA form, the CDR3 reads TGTGCCAGCAGACCGACAGGATCTGGGGCCAACGTCCTGACTTTC. This codes for CASRPTGSGANVLTF.

The table lists this clone with a few counts. The V call is TRBV5-8, the J call TRBJ1-4, with D maybe TRBD1 (5 bases). The CDR3 is made up of 12 amino acids. Per germline, CDR1 SGHTS and CDR2 YDEGEE. The V gene lost 4 bases and the J gene lost 7 bases, with 8 bases spanning the gap. CDR3: CASSRDGEKLFF. The CDR3 DNA follows: TGTGCCAGCAGCCGGGACGGTGAAAAACTGTTTTTT.

V gene TRBV7-9 combines with J gene TRBJ1-1; 8 bases are a match to TRBD1. After removal of 1 base from V and 0 bases from J, the junction contained 10 bases not matched to a gene. The CDR3 has 18 amino acids. Germline V gene sequence: CDR1 SEHNR, CDR2 FQNEAQ (reference sequence). CDR3 sequence (DNA): TGTGCCAGCAGCTTAGTCAGGGGGCGGGATATCGTGAACACTGAAGCTTTCTTT. It encodes CASSLVRGRDIVNTEAFF.

The CDR3 reads CASSLVRATEAFF. CDR3 DNA: TGTGCCAGCAGTTTAGTAAGAGCCACTGAAGCTTTCTTT. The V call is TRBV27, the J call TRBJ1-1; D unclear. Germline V gene data show CDR1 as MNHEY and CDR2 as SMNVEV (reference sequence). Trimming stripped 2 bases from V and 4 bases from J, with 8 bases between. The CDR3 is made up of 13 amino acids.

The genes are TRBV21-1 and TRBJ1-6. TRBV21-1 is marked as a pseudogene. This CDR3 contains 18 residues. CDR3 DNA: TGTGCCAGCAGAGAGGACTGGGAGCATAGCTCCTATAATTCACCCCTCCACTTT. This encodes CASREDWEHSSYNSPLHF.

This clone was counted only a few times. This chain joins TRBV19 and TRBJ2-1; tentative D call: TRBD1 (6 bases). The length of the CDR3 is 13 residues. The V end lost 6 bases, the J end lost 9 bases, and 15 bases lay between the germline ends. Germline CDR1 is LNHDA and CDR2 is SQIVND (reference sequence). This CDR3 is CASSRDTLPEQFF. CDR3 nucleotides: TGTGCCAGTAGCCGGGACACACTTCCTGAGCAGTTCTTC.

The chain is built from TRBV19 and TRBJ2-7; tentative D call: TRBD2 (6 bases). The CDR3 runs to 14 residues. V was shortened by 7 bases and J by 7 bases, with 20 bases between the two germline ends. The germline V gene encodes CDR1 LNHDA and CDR2 SQIVND (reference sequence). In nucleotides, the CDR3 is TGTGCCAGTACCCCCCGGGGACTCCCAGAAGAGCAGTACTTC. Encoded protein: CASTPRGLPEEQYF.